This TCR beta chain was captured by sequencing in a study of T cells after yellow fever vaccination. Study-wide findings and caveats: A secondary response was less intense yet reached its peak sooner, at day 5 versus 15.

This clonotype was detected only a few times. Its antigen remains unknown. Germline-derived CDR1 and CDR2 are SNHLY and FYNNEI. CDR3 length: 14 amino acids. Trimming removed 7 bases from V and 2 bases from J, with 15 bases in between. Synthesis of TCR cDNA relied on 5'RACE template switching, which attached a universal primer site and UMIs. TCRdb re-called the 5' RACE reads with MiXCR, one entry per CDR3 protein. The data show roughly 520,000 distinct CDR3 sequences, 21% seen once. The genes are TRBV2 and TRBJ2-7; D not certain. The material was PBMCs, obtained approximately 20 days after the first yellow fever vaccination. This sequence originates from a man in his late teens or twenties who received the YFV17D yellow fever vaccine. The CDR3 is CASMARGVAYEQYF. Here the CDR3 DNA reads TGTGCCAGCATGGCCCGAGGCGTGGCCTACGAGCAGTACTTC.